This T cell receptor (beta chain) was captured in a study of blood T cell repertoires in COVID-19. Trimming left V 4 bases short and J 1 base short, with 11 bases between. Germline V gene data show CDR1 as LGHNA and CDR2 as YNFKEQ. This CDR3 has 15 amino acids. Using immunoSEQ multiplex PCR, the repertoire was profiled, and TCRdb retains in-frame clones only, with some absent. The sample has tens of thousands of clones, 84% seen once; the top ten hold about an eighth. This chain links TRBV4-2 with TRBJ2-1, with D possibly being TRBD1 (6 bases). This clonotype originated in a human donor in a cohort sampled during active COVID-19. Sequences were obtained from peripheral blood. CDR3 DNA: TGTGCCAGCAGCCCCCGGGACAAATCCTACAATGAGCAGTTCTTC. This gives the protein CASSPRDKSYNEQFF.